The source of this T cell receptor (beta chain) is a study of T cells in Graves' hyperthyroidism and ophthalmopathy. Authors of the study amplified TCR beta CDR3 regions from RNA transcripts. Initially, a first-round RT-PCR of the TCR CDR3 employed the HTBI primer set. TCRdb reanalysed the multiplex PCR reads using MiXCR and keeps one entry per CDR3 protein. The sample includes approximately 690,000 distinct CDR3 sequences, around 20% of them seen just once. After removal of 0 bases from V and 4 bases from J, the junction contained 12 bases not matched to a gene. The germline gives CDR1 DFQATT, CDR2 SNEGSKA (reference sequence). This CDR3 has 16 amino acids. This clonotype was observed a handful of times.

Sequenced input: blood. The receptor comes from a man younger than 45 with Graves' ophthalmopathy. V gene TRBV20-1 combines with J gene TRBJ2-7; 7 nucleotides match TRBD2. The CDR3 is CSARDPRGSGNYEQYF. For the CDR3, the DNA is TGCAGTGCTAGAGACCCACGAGGGAGCGGGAATTACGAGCAGTACTTC.